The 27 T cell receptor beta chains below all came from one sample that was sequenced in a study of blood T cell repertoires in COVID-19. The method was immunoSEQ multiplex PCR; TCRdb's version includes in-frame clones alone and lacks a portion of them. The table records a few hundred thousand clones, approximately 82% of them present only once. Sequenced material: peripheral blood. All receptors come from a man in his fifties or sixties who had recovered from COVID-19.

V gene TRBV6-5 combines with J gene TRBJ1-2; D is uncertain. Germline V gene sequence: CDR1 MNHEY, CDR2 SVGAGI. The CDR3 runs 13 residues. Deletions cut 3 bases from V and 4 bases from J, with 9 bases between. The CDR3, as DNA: TGTGCCAGCAGTTATCTCCGGTCCTATGGCTACACCTTC. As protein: CASSYLRSYGYTF.

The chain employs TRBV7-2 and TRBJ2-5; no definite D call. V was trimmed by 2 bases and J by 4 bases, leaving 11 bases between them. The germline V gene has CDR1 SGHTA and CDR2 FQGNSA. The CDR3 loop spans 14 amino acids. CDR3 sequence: CASSLSVVRETQYF. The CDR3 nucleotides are TGTGCCAGCAGCTTATCGGTTGTGCGAGAGACCCAGTACTTC.

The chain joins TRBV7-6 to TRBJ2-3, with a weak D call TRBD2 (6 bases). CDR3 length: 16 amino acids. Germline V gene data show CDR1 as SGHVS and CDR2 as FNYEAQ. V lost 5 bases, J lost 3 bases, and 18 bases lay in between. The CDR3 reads CASSGRVGRMTDTQYF. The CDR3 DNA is TGTGCCAGCAGCGGTAGGGTCGGGAGAATGACAGATACGCAGTATTTT.

CDR3 region: CASSNRVQSPLHF. Here the CDR3 DNA reads TGTGCCAGCAGTAACAGGGTACAGTCACCCCTCCACTTT. J is TRBJ1-6 and V is TRBV6-5, with a tentative D call TRBD1 (6 bases). V dropped 5 bases and J dropped 10 bases, with 12 bases sitting between them. This CDR3 has 13 residues. CDR1 is MNHEY and CDR2 is SVGAGI in the germline V gene.

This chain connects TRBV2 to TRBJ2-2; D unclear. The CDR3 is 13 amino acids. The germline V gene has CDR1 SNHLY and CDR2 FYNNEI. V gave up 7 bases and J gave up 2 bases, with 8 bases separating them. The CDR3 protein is CASKRENTGELFF. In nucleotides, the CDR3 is TGTGCCAGCAAGCGAGAAAACACCGGGGAGCTGTTTTTT.

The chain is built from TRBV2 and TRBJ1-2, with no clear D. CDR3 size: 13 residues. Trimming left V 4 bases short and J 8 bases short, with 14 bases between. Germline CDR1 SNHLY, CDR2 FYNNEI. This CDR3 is CASSGEQKTGYTF. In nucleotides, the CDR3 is TGTGCCAGCAGTGGAGAACAGAAAACCGGCTACACCTTC. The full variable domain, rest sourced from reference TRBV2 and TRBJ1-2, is EPEVTQTPSHQVTQMGQEVILRCVPISNHLYFYWYRQILGQKVEFLVSFYNNEISEKSEIFDDQFSVERPDGSNFTLKIRSTKLEDSAMYFCASSGEQKTGYTFGSGTRLTVV.

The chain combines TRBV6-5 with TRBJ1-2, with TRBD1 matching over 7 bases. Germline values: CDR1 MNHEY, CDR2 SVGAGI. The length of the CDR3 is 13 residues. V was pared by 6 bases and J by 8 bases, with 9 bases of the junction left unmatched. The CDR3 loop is CASSSGQDRGYTF. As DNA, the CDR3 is TGTGCCAGCAGCTCAGGACAGGATAGGGGCTACACCTTC.

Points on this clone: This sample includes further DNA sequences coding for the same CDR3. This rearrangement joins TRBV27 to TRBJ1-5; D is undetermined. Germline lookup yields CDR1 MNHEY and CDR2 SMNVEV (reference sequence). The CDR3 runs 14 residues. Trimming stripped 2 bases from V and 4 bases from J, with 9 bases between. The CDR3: CASSLVPRNQPQHF. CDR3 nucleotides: TGTGCCAGCAGTTTAGTTCCCAGGAATCAGCCCCAGCATTTT.

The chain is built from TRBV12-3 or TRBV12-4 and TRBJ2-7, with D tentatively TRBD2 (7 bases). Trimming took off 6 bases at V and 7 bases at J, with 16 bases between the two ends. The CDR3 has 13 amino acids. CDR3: CASSPGGRREQYF. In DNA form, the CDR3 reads TGTGCCAGCAGCCCGGGGGGCCGCAGGGAGCAGTACTTC.

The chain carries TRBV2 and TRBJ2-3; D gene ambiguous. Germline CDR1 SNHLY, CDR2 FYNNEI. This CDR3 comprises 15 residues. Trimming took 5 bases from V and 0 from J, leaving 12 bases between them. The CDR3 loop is CASSLSAVSTDTQYF. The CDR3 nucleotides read TGTGCCAGCAGTCTTTCGGCGGTGAGCACAGATACGCAGTATTTT.

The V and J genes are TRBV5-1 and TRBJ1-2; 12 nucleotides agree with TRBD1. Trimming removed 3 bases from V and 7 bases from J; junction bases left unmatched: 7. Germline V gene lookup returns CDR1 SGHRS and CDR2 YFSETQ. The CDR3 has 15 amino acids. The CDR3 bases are TGCGCCAGCAGCTCGGGGACAGGGGGCCGTTTTGGCTACACCTTC. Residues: CASSSGTGGRFGYTF. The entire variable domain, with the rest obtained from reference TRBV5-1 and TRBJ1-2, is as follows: KAGVTQTPRYLIKTRGQQVTLSCSPISGHRSVSWYQQTPGQGLQFLFEYFSETQRNKGNFPGRFSGRQFSNSRSEMNVSTLELGDSALYLCASSSGTGGRFGYTFGSGTRLTVV.

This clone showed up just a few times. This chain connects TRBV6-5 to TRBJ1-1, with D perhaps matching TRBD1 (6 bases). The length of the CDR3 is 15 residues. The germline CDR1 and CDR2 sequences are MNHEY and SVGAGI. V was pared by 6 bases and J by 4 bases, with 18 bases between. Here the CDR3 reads CASRYDKSQGTEAFF. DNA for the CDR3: TGTGCCAGCAGGTACGACAAGTCACAGGGCACTGAAGCTTTCTTT.

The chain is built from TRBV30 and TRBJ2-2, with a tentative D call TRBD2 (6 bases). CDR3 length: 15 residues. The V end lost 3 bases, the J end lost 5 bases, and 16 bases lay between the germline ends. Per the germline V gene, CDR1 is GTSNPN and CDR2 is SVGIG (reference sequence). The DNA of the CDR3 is TGTGCCTGGAGCCCGGGACTTCGAAAGACCGGGGAGCTGTTTTTT. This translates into CAWSPGLRKTGELFF.

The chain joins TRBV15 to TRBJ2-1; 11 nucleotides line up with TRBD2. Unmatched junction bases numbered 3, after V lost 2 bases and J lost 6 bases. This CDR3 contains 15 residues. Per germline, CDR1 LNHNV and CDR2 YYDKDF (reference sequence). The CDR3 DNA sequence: TGTGCCACCAGCAGACCGGGACTAGCGGCCAATGAGCAGTTCTTC. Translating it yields CATSRPGLAANEQFF.

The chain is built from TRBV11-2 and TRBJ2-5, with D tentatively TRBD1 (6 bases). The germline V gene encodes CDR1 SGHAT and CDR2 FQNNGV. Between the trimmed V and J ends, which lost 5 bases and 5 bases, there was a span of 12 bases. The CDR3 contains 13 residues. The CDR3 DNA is TGTGCCAGCAGCCTACAGGGTTGGGAGACCCAGTACTTC. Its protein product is CASSLQGWETQYF.

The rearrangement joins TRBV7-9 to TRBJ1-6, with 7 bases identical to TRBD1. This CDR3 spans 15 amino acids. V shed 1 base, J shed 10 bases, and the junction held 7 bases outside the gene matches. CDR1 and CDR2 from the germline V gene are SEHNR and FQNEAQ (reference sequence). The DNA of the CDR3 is TGTGCCAGCAGCTTAGACGACAGGGTCAGGTCACCCCTCCACTTT. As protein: CASSLDDRVRSPLHF.

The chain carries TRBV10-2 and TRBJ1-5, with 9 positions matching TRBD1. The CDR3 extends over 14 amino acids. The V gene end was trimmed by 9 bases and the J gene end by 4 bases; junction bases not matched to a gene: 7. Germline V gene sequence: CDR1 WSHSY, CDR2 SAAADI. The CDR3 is CASSGQGWNQPQHF. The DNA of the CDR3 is TGCGCCAGTAGCGGACAGGGGTGGAATCAGCCCCAGCATTTT.

CDR3 protein: CASSPSRTGDYGYTF. The CDR3 DNA follows: TGCGCCAGCAGCCCTAGCCGGACAGGGGACTATGGCTACACCTTC. This sequence joins TRBV5-1 and TRBJ1-2; 9 nucleotides agree with TRBD1. CDR1 is SGHRS, CDR2 YFSETQ, per germline. The CDR3 runs to 15 residues. Germline trimming cut 4 bases from V and 3 bases from J; bases unmatched to any gene: 7.

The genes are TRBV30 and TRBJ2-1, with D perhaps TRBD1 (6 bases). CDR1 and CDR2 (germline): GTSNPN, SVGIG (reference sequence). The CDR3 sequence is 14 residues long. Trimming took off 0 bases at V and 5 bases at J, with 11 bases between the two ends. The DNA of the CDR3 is TGTGCCTGGAGTGTACTGGGGGCCCACAATGAGCAGTTCTTC. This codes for CAWSVLGAHNEQFF.

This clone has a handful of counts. The CDR3 here is CASSLGVRTYEQYF. The DNA of the CDR3 is TGTGCCAGCAGTTTAGGGGTCAGGACTTACGAGCAGTACTTC. The rearrangement links TRBV28 to TRBJ2-7; perhaps TRBD2 as D (5 bases). Germline values: CDR1 MDHEN, CDR2 SYDVKM. V was shortened by 2 bases and J by 4 bases, with 12 bases between the two germline ends. The CDR3 has 14 amino acids.

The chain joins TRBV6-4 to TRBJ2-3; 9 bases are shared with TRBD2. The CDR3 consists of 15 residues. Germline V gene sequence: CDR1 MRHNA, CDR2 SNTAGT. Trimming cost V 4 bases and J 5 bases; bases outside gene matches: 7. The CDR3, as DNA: TGTGCCAGCAGTGCCCGTAGCGGGAGTATAGATACGCAGTATTTT. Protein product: CASSARSGSIDTQYF.

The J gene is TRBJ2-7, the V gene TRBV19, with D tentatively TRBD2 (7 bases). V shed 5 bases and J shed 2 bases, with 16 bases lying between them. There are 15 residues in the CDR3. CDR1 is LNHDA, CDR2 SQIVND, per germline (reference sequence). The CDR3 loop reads CASSPAAGAPYEQYF. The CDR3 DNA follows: TGTGCCAGTAGTCCCGCGGCGGGGGCCCCCTACGAGCAGTACTTC.

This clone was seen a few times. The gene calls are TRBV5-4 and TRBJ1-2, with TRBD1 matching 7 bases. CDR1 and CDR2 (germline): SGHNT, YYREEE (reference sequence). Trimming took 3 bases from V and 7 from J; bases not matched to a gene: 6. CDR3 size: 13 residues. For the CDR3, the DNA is TGTGCCAGCAGCTCCGGGACAGAGATTGGCTACACCTTC. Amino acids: CASSSGTEIGYTF. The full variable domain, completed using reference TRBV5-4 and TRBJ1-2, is ETGVTQSPTHLIKTRGQQVTLRCSSQSGHNTVSWYQQALGQGPQFIFQYYREEENGRGNFPPRFSGLQFPNYSSELNVNALELDDSALYLCASSSGTEIGYTFGSGTRLTVV.

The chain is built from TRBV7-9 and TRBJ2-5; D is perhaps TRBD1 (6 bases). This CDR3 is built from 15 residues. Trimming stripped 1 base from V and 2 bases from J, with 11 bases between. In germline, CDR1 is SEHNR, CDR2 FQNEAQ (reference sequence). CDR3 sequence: CASSLGQAKQETQYF. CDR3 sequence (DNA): TGTGCCAGCAGCTTAGGACAGGCAAAACAAGAGACCCAGTACTTC.

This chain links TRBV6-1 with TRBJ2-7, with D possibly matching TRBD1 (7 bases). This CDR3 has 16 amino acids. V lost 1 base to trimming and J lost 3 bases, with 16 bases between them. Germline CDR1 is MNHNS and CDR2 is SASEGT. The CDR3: CASSEDQGGTLYEQYF. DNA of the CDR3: TGTGCCAGCAGTGAAGACCAGGGGGGTACACTCTACGAGCAGTACTTC.

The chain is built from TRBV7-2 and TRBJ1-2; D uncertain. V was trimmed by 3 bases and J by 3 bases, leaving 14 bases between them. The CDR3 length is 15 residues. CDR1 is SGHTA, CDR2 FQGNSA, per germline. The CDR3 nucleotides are TGTGCCAGCAGCTTTTCAGGCACACCGGACTATGGCTACACCTTC. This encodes CASSFSGTPDYGYTF.

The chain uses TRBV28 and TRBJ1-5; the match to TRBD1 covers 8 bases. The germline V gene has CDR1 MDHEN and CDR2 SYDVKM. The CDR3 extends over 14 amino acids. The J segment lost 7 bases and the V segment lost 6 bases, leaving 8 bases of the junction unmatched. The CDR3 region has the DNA TGTGCCAGCAGAGGGACAGGTGCAGGGCAGCCCCAGCATTTT. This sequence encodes CASRGTGAGQPQHF.